Presented here are 6 T cell receptor beta chains from one specimen sequenced in a study of blood T cell repertoires in COVID-19. Sequencing was performed with immunoSEQ multiplex PCR; in TCRdb, only in-frame clones are kept and a portion is missing. The sample holds 350,000 to 400,000 clones, approximately 86% seen once. Sequences were obtained from peripheral blood. The receptors originated from a woman aged 60-70 years with COVID-19, enrolled during active disease.

This clone was picked up a small number of times. This chain joins TRBV12-3 or TRBV12-4 and TRBJ1-2; D remains unclear. This CDR3 has 12 amino acids. The ends were cut back, 3 bases at V and 8 bases at J, with 10 bases in the middle. This chain's CDR3 is CASSLAERGYTF. The CDR3, as DNA: TGTGCCAGCAGTTTGGCCGAAAGAGGCTACACCTTC.

The chain combines TRBV5-6 with TRBJ1-6; 9 nucleotides line up with TRBD1. Germline V gene lookup returns CDR1 SGHDT and CDR2 YYEEEE. There are 17 residues in the CDR3. With V trimmed by 0 bases and J by 9 bases, 10 bases remained unmatched. The CDR3 protein is CASSLVTGGTTSSPLHF. The CDR3 DNA sequence: TGTGCCAGCAGCTTGGTTACAGGGGGCACTACGAGTTCACCCCTCCACTTT.

This rearrangement joins TRBV9 to TRBJ2-3; D gene unclear. The CDR3 loop spans 13 amino acids. The germline V and J ends were trimmed by 4 bases and 6 bases, with 12 bases remaining between them. Germline CDR1 and CDR2: SGDLS and YYNGEE. The CDR3 here is CASSLAVFDTQYF. CDR3 DNA sequence: TGTGCCAGCAGCCTGGCCGTTTTTGATACGCAGTATTTT.

The V and J genes are TRBV27 and TRBJ1-1; 7 bases line up with TRBD1. The CDR3 consists of 14 residues. The V segment lost 10 bases and the J segment 4 bases; nucleotides outside the gene matches: 12. From germline, CDR1 is MNHEY and CDR2 SMNVEV (reference sequence). Here the CDR3 reads CATKPDRAGTEAFF. The CDR3 DNA is TGTGCCACCAAGCCAGACAGGGCGGGCACTGAAGCTTTCTTT.

The rearrangement joins TRBV6-5 to TRBJ1-1; no clear D gene. V gave up 5 bases and J gave up 8 bases, with 18 bases separating them. The CDR3 sequence is 14 residues long. Germline V gene data show CDR1 as MNHEY and CDR2 as SVGAGI. The CDR3 sequence: CASSQYFLPAEAFF. In nucleotides, the CDR3 is TGTGCCAGCAGTCAGTACTTTCTACCAGCGGAAGCTTTCTTT.

The chain recombines TRBV7-9 with TRBJ2-3; D is unresolved. V gave up 1 base and J gave up 4 bases, with 12 bases separating them. Germline V CDR1 and CDR2: SEHNR, FQNEAQ (reference sequence). This CDR3 has 15 residues. CDR3 sequence reads: CASSLDVSTADTQYF. In nucleotides, the CDR3 is TGTGCCAGCAGCTTAGATGTGTCTACCGCAGATACGCAGTATTTT.